This T cell receptor beta chain was retrieved from a study of blood T cell repertoires in COVID-19. Original handling: Reference gene primer amplification yielded estimated nucleated cell counts. Data came from immunoSEQ multiplex PCR; TCRdb stores just in-frame clones and leaves some out. For V, J and clone size, that table is used; D and trimming come from the DNA. The sample holds around 140,000 clones, under 90% seen once. This TCR was recovered from a man between 65 and 79 years old who had recovered from COVID-19. Sequenced sample: peripheral blood.

CDR3 DNA: TGTGCCTGGAGTATCGGGACTAGCGGGAGGTCCTACAATGAGCAGTTCTTC. Translated: CAWSIGTSGRSYNEQFF. The chain is built from TRBV30 and TRBJ2-1; the match to TRBD2 covers 15 bases. The CDR3 totals 17 residues. Trimming cost V 2 bases and J 1 base; bases outside gene matches: 3. From germline, CDR1 is GTSNPN and CDR2 SVGIG (reference sequence).